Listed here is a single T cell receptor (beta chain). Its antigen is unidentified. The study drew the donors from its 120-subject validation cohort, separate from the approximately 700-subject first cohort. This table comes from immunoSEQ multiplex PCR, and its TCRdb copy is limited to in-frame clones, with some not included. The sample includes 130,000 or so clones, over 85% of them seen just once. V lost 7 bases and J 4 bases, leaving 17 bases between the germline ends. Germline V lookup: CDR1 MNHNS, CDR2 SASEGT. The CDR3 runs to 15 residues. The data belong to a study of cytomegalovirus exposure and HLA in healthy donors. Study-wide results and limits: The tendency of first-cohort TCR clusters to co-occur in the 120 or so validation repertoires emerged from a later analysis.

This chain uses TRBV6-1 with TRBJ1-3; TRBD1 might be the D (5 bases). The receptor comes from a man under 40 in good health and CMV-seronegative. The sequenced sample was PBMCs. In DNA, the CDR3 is TGTGCCAGCACTCTGGGGGGGGGATACGGAAACACCATATATTTT. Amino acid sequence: CASTLGGGYGNTIYF.